Below are 28 T cell receptor beta chains sequenced from a single sample in a study of glioma-infiltrating T cells. Using RNA template, CDR3s of TCR alpha and beta were amplified with iRepertoire arm-PCR. One entry per CDR3 protein results from TCRdb running MiXCR on the multiplex PCR reads. Of some 99,000 distinct CDR3 sequences listed, about 25% were seen once; the top ten hold 35%. Sequencing input: glioma tissue, nonneoplastic brain tissue, or PBMCs (not recorded which). The source is a human donor with low-grade glioma or glioblastoma, undergoing nonglioma brain surgery, or in good health (not recorded which).

At least ten counts were recorded for this clonotype. This chain links TRBV18 with TRBJ1-2, with 7 bases aligning to TRBD1. From germline, CDR1 is KGHSH and CDR2 LQKENI. The CDR3 contains 18 residues. The junction had 16 bases not matched to a gene; V was cut back by 3 bases and J by 3 bases. The chain's CDR3 is CASSPLATRQGKDYGYTF. DNA for the CDR3: TGTGCCAGCTCACCCCTCGCGACCAGACAGGGAAAGGACTATGGCTACACCTTC. Supplemented by reference TRBV18 and TRBJ1-2, the full variable domain reads NAGVMQNPRHLVRRRGQEARLRCSPMKGHSHVYWYRQLPEEGLKFMVYLQKENIIDESGMPKERFSAEFPKEGPSILRIQQVVRGDSAAYFCASSPLATRQGKDYGYTFGSGTRLTVV.

The rearrangement joins TRBV6-2 or TRBV6-3 to TRBJ2-5; no firm D call. V was trimmed by 1 base and J by 9 bases, leaving 9 bases between them. Germline V gene data show CDR1 as MNHEY and CDR2 as SVGEGT. The CDR3 runs to 12 residues. The CDR3 nucleotides read TGTGCCAGCAGTTACTTTAGGAGCGCCCAGTACTTC. Translation: CASSYFRSAQYF.

The table lists this clonotype with many counts. CDR3 in amino acids: CASSFGSGGGETQYF. CDR3 in DNA: TGCGCCAGCAGCTTCGGCAGCGGGGGTGGTGAGACCCAGTACTTC. The V call is TRBV5-1, the J call TRBJ2-5; 8 bases map to TRBD2. V lost 2 bases and J lost 5; bases outside the gene matches: 8. The CDR3 runs 15 residues. CDR1 and CDR2 (germline): SGHRS, YFSETQ.

Worth noting for this clonotype: This sequence may be a read error, since a much larger clone differs from it by one base. CDR3 region: CSVSDRRRVPYNEQFF. The CDR3 DNA follows: TGCAGCGTCTCGGACAGGAGGAGGGTTCCCTACAATGAGCAGTTCTTC. The chain joins TRBV29-1 to TRBJ2-1; D is possibly TRBD1 (7 bases). The CDR3 consists of 16 residues. Looked up from germline, CDR1 is SQVTM and CDR2 is ANQGSEA. Trimming cost V 6 bases and J 2 bases, with 20 bases left between them.

This clonotype was seen more than once but under ten times. This sequence joins TRBV29-1 and TRBJ2-7; 7 bases are a match to TRBD1. The CDR3 loop spans 14 amino acids. Trimming removed 7 bases from V and 0 bases from J; junction bases left unmatched: 9. Germline V gives CDR1 SQVTM, CDR2 ANQGSEA. CDR3 in amino acids: CSARTGGTSYEQYF. DNA for the CDR3: TGCAGCGCCCGGACAGGAGGCACCTCCTACGAGCAGTACTTC.

Points on this clonotype: Just one base apart from a much larger clone, this may be a read error. CDR3 DNA: TGTTCCAGCAGCTTTGACAGTATTTATCAGCCCCAGCATTTT. It is translated as CSSSFDSIYQPQHF. The chain is built from TRBV7-2 and TRBJ1-5; a possible D gene is TRBD1 (5 bases). The CDR3 runs to 14 residues. In germline, CDR1 is SGHTA, CDR2 FQGNSA. Complete variable domain (other parts from reference TRBV7-2 and TRBJ1-5): GAGVSQSPSNKVTEKGKDVELRCDPISGHTALYWYRQSLGQGLEFLIYFQGNSAPDKSGLPSDRFSAERTGGSVSTLTIQRTQQEDSAVYLCSSSFDSIYQPQHFGDGTRLSIL.

The table lists this clonotype with many counts. This chain uses TRBV6-1 with TRBJ2-1; no firm D call. Deletions cut 5 bases from V and 10 bases from J, with 12 bases between. This CDR3 is 12 amino acids long. Germline CDR1 reads MNHNS; CDR2 reads SASEGT. The CDR3 coding sequence is TGTGCCAGCAGTTCCGGACCTGGGGAGCAGTTCTTC. Translating it yields CASSSGPGEQFF.

This clonotype was seen at least ten times. V usage is TRBV20-1 and J usage is TRBJ1-1; D gene ambiguous. Germline CDR1 is DFQATT and CDR2 is SNEGSKA (reference sequence). The CDR3 has 14 amino acids. The V end was cut by 0 bases, the J end by 2 bases, with 10 bases between. The chain's CDR3 is CSARDQFGNTEAFF. The CDR3 DNA follows: TGCAGTGCTAGAGACCAGTTTGGAAACACTGAAGCTTTCTTT.

This clonotype was observed a few times. V usage is TRBV4-3 and J usage is TRBJ1-5, with D maybe TRBD1 (6 bases). V shed 0 bases and J shed 9 bases, with 21 bases lying between them. The V gene's germline CDR1 is LGHNA and CDR2 YSLEER. The CDR3 length is 17 residues. The CDR3 DNA sequence: TGCGCCAGCAGCCAAGACGTCCGGGGGGGGGCAGGTTGGCCCCAGCATTTT. As protein: CASSQDVRGGAGWPQHF.

The V gene is TRBV20-1, the J gene TRBJ2-1; D is unresolved. CDR3 length: 13 amino acids. Trimming took off 6 bases at V and 8 bases at J, with 17 bases between the two ends. CDR1 is DFQATT, CDR2 SNEGSKA, per germline (reference sequence). The CDR3 loop reads CSATERVGYEQFF. CDR3 DNA sequence: TGCAGTGCAACTGAACGGGTCGGCTATGAGCAGTTCTTC.

This clonotype has only a few counts. Being one base from a much bigger clone, this may be a read error. The V call is TRBV5-1, the J call TRBJ2-1, with D possibly being TRBD1 or TRBD2 (5 bases each). The CDR3 is made up of 16 amino acids. V was pared by 4 bases and J by 2 bases, with 16 bases between. Germline CDR1 is SGHRS and CDR2 is YFSETQ. CDR3 sequence: CASSPISRETYNEQFF. The CDR3 DNA reads as TGCGCCAGCAGCCCCATAAGCAGGGAGACCTACAATGAGCAGTTCTTC. The full variable domain, rest sourced from reference TRBV5-1 and TRBJ2-1, is KAGVTQTPRYLIKTRGQQVTLSCSPISGHRSVSWYQQTPGQGLQFLFEYFSETQRNKGNFPGRFSGRQFSNSRSEMNVSTLELGDSALYLCASSPISRETYNEQFFGPGTRLTVL.

Comment on this clonotype: A much larger clone is a single base away; this may be a read error. This chain links TRBV7-3 with TRBJ2-5; tentative D call: TRBD1 (5 bases). This CDR3 comprises 13 residues. Germline CDR1 and CDR2: SGHTA and FQGTGA. Trimming removed 5 bases from V and 5 bases from J, with 12 bases in between. CDR3 residues: CASSIINRETQYF. In nucleotides, the CDR3 is TGTGCCAGCAGCATCATAAACAGGGAGACCCAGTACTTC.

This clonotype was detected ten times or more. V is TRBV20-1 and J is TRBJ2-1; 10 bases map to TRBD2. Germline CDR1 DFQATT, CDR2 SNEGSKA (reference sequence). The CDR3 totals 16 residues. J lost 4 bases, V lost 0 bases, and 6 bases had no gene match. The CDR3 DNA follows: TGCAGTGCTAGAGACCCGCTAGCGGGAGAGTACAATGAGCAGTTCTTC. It yields the protein CSARDPLAGEYNEQFF.

This clonotype came up many times. The V gene is TRBV3-1, the J gene TRBJ1-1; D gene uncertain. V was shortened by 0 bases and J by 6 bases, with 23 bases between the two germline ends. The CDR3 runs 18 residues. Germline loops: CDR1 LGHDT, CDR2 YNNKEL (reference sequence). The CDR3 nucleotides read TGTGCCAGCAGCCAAGAGGTATTAGGGCACAACCTACGCGCTGAAGCTTTCTTT. Its translation: CASSQEVLGHNLRAEAFF.

This clonotype has ten or more counts. V gene TRBV10-3 combines with J gene TRBJ2-3; D not certain. V shed 10 bases and J shed 0 bases, with 17 bases lying between them. Germline CDR1 and CDR2: ENHRY and SYGVKD. The CDR3 totals 15 residues. In nucleotides, the CDR3 is TGTGCCACCTCCATTACCACGACTAGCACAGATACGCAGTATTTT. Amino acids: CATSITTTSTDTQYF.

With regard to this clonotype: A junction end diverges from the germline sequence, so it may reflect a read error. The rearrangement joins TRBV6-1 to TRBJ2-7; D is undetermined. The CDR3 spans 11 residues. Per the germline V gene, CDR1 is MNHNS and CDR2 is SASEGT. CDR3 amino acids: CASETAYDQYF. The CDR3 DNA is TGTGCCAGCGAGACCGCCTACGATCAGTACTTC.

The CDR3 nucleotides are TGTGCCAGCAACAAAGGGACAGGGGGCCAGTTTAATGAGCAGTTCTTC. This translates into CASNKGTGGQFNEQFF. The chain is built from TRBV6-1 and TRBJ2-1, with 12 bases identical to TRBD1. The ends lost 7 bases at V and 7 bases at J; junction bases unmatched: 11. This CDR3 has 16 residues. Germline V CDR1 and CDR2: MNHNS, SASEGT.

A few counts support this clonotype. This chain joins TRBV29-1 and TRBJ2-5; TRBD2 might be the D (5 bases). Deletions cut 6 bases from V and 5 bases from J, with 22 bases between. The CDR3 has 15 residues. CDR1 is SQVTM, CDR2 ANQGSEA, per germline. In DNA form, the CDR3 reads TGCAGCGTCGACCCCGGGCCGAGAAGGAGGGAGACCCAGTACTTC. Residues: CSVDPGPRRRETQYF.

This clonotype was seen repeatedly, ten times or more. The rearrangement links TRBV18 to TRBJ1-1, with TRBD1 identical over 7 bases. The J segment lost 4 bases and the V segment lost 3 bases, leaving 11 bases of the junction unmatched. The length of the CDR3 is 16 residues. The germline gives CDR1 KGHSH, CDR2 LQKENI. In DNA, the CDR3 is TGTGCCAGCTCACCGCCCTACAGGGGCGCCGGCACTGAAGCTTTCTTT. Protein: CASSPPYRGAGTEAFF.

This clonotype was observed at least ten times. J is TRBJ1-5 and V is TRBV19; tentatively, D is TRBD1 (5 bases). Trimming removed 6 bases at V and 4 bases at J, with 16 bases between. The CDR3 has 15 amino acids. CDR1 is LNHDA and CDR2 is SQIVND in the germline V gene (reference sequence). The CDR3 nucleotides read TGTGCCAGTAGAAGATGGGGGGAGAGGAATCAGCCCCAGCATTTT. It encodes CASRRWGERNQPQHF.

The table lists this clonotype with a few counts. V usage is TRBV19 and J usage is TRBJ1-5; D not certain. Trimming took off 6 bases at V and 0 bases at J, with 6 bases between the two ends. The CDR3 runs to 13 residues. The germline V gene has CDR1 LNHDA and CDR2 SQIVND (reference sequence). The CDR3 spells CASREPSNQPQHF. For the CDR3, the DNA is TGTGCCAGTAGGGAACCTAGCAATCAGCCCCAGCATTTT.

This chain connects TRBV27 to TRBJ2-3; D remains unclear. Between the trimmed V and J ends, which lost 10 bases and 2 bases, there was a span of 16 bases. Per germline, CDR1 MNHEY and CDR2 SMNVEV (reference sequence). The CDR3 is 14 residues long. Here the CDR3 DNA reads TGTGCCACCAGGTACGGCGGTTACACAGATACGCAGTATTTT. Its protein is CATRYGGYTDTQYF.

This chain connects TRBV15 to TRBJ2-7; TRBD2 might be the D (7 bases). There are 15 residues in the CDR3. The V end lost 5 bases, the J end lost 2 bases, and 16 bases lay between the germline ends. Germline V gene data show CDR1 as LNHNV and CDR2 as YYDKDF (reference sequence). CDR3 sequence (DNA): TGTGCCACCAGCGGTTCCGGGGGGCCCCCCTACGAGCAGTACTTC. Translation: CATSGSGGPPYEQYF.

Ten or more counts support this clonotype. The CDR3: CSGSRVNTEAFF. The CDR3, as DNA: TGCAGCGGGTCCAGGGTAAACACTGAAGCTTTCTTT. This chain uses TRBV29-1 with TRBJ1-1; a weak D match, TRBD1 (5 bases). The CDR3 extends over 12 amino acids. Germline CDR1 reads SQVTM; CDR2 reads ANQGSEA. V lost 7 bases, J lost 2 bases, and 11 bases lay in between.

This clonotype has ten or more counts. This rearrangement joins TRBV24-1 to TRBJ1-3, with D unclear. CDR3 length equals 11 residues. Germline V gene sequence: CDR1 KGHDR, CDR2 SFDVKD. V lost 2 bases, J lost 8 bases, and 3 bases lay in between. The CDR3, as DNA: TGTGCCACCAGTGATTATGACACCATATATTTT. It codes for CATSDYDTIYF.

This clonotype was observed at least ten times. The V and J genes are TRBV6-1 and TRBJ1-1; D may be TRBD1 (5 bases). The CDR3 has 16 residues. The ends were cut back, 5 bases at V and 4 bases at J, with 20 bases in the middle. Germline-derived CDR1 and CDR2 are MNHNS and SASEGT. The CDR3: CASSSPRGFRGTEAFF. As DNA, the CDR3 is TGTGCCAGCAGTTCCCCCCGGGGGTTTAGAGGCACTGAAGCTTTCTTT.

This clonotype was counted a few times. The chain uses TRBV11-2 and TRBJ2-7; 8 positions agree with TRBD2. Germline CDR1 SGHAT, CDR2 FQNNGV. The CDR3 runs to 13 residues. After removal of 5 bases from V and 6 bases from J, the junction contained 6 bases not matched to a gene. CDR3 bases: TGTGCCAGCAGCCCGGGACTAGTGGGCGAGCAGTACTTC. Amino acids: CASSPGLVGEQYF.

Worth noting for this clonotype: A much larger clone lies a single base off, so this may be a read error. The chain couples TRBV7-2 to TRBJ2-7, with D uncertain. The CDR3 has 13 residues. Looked up from germline, CDR1 is SGHTA and CDR2 is FQGNSA. CDR3: CAGSLQRSYEQYF. In DNA form, the CDR3 reads TGTGCCGGCAGCTTACAGAGGAGCTACGAGCAGTACTTC.